The next 29 T cell receptor beta chains were all read from a single sample in a study of shared T cell receptors in the human thymus. The table came from immunoSEQ multiplex PCR; TCRdb's copy has only in-frame clones and leaves some out. The sample carries hundreds of thousands of clones, 88% recorded once. These data also featured in a second study, about human thymus T cells.

Sequenced material: thymocytes. Receptor source: a boy younger than two with a congenital heart defect.

The chain joins TRBV20-1 to TRBJ2-7; no clear D. The CDR3 totals 11 residues. Deletions cut 8 bases from V and 0 bases from J, with 8 bases between. The germline gives CDR1 DFQATT, CDR2 SNEGSKA (reference sequence). The CDR3 reads CSSQDSYEQYF. CDR3 in DNA: TGCAGTAGCCAGGACTCCTACGAGCAGTACTTC.

The chain recombines TRBV28 with TRBJ1-1, with 7 bases aligning to TRBD1. V lost 1 base to trimming and J lost 8 bases; unmatched junction nucleotides: 16. CDR1 and CDR2 (germline): MDHEN, SYDVKM. The CDR3 loop spans 17 amino acids. The CDR3 DNA sequence: TGTGCCAGCAGTTTATTCCTGTGGGGCAGGGGGGACTCCGAAGCTTTCTTT. Translating gives CASSLFLWGRGDSEAFF.

The J gene is TRBJ2-7, the V gene TRBV28; 15 bases align to TRBD2. Germline V gene sequence: CDR1 MDHEN, CDR2 SYDVKM. V shed 5 bases, J shed 7 bases, and the junction held 9 bases outside the gene matches. CDR3 size: 16 residues. CDR3 coding DNA: TGTGCCAGCAGTCACCCCCCCGGACTAGCGGGAGGGGAGCAGTACTTC. It codes for CASSHPPGLAGGEQYF. Complete variable domain (other parts from reference TRBV28 and TRBJ2-7): DVKVTQSSRYLVKRTGEKVFLECVQDMDHENMFWYRQDPGLGLRLIYFSYDVKMKEKGDIPEGYSVSREKKERFSLILESASTNQTSMYLCASSHPPGLAGGEQYFGPGTRLTVT.

The table lists this clone with a few counts. The J gene is TRBJ2-1, the V gene TRBV4-3, with 13 bases identical to TRBD2. Trimming took 0 bases from V and 6 from J; bases not matched to a gene: 2. This CDR3 is built from 16 residues. CDR1 LGHNA and CDR2 YSLEER come from the germline V gene. The CDR3 is CASSQELAGGSNEQFF. Written as DNA, the CDR3 is TGCGCCAGCAGCCAAGAACTAGCGGGAGGGAGCAATGAGCAGTTCTTC.

This chain connects TRBV7-6 to TRBJ2-7; the D gene is possibly TRBD1 (5 bases). There are 16 residues in the CDR3. The V gene's germline CDR1 is SGHVS and CDR2 FNYEAQ. The V end lost 1 base, the J end lost 2 bases, and 15 bases lay between the germline ends. The DNA for the CDR3 is TGTGCCAGCAGCTTAGATCGTCCAGGGTTGACCTACGAGCAGTACTTC. Translation gives CASSLDRPGLTYEQYF.

J is TRBJ2-6 and V is TRBV15; 10 positions agree with TRBD1. Germline values: CDR1 LNHNV, CDR2 YYDKDF (reference sequence). V gave up 0 bases and J gave up 0 bases; unmatched junction bases: 14. This CDR3 is built from 22 residues. The CDR3: CATSRDVADRGRPSSGANVLTF. Here the CDR3 DNA reads TGTGCCACCAGCAGAGATGTCGCTGACAGGGGGCGGCCAAGCTCTGGGGCCAACGTCCTGACTTTC.

V gene TRBV2 combines with J gene TRBJ2-2, with 8 bases aligning to TRBD2. The V gene end was trimmed by 6 bases and the J gene end by 5 bases; junction bases not matched to a gene: 17. Germline V gene data show CDR1 as SNHLY and CDR2 as FYNNEI. The CDR3 sequence is 18 residues long. The CDR3 DNA reads as TGTGCCAGCAGCGCCGGAGTTAGCGGGACCTTGGGGACCGGGGAGCTGTTTTTT. Translation gives CASSAGVSGTLGTGELFF. Full variable domain (missing parts from reference TRBV2 and TRBJ2-2): EPEVTQTPSHQVTQMGQEVILRCVPISNHLYFYWYRQILGQKVEFLVSFYNNEISEKSEIFDDQFSVERPDGSNFTLKIRSTKLEDSAMYFCASSAGVSGTLGTGELFFGEGSRLTVL.

The chain recombines TRBV4-1 with TRBJ2-7, with TRBD1 as a possible D gene (6 bases). The CDR3 runs 17 residues. Trimming shortened V by 0 bases and J by 3 bases, and 18 bases separated the two germline ends. Looked up from germline, CDR1 is MGHRA and CDR2 is YSYEKL. This CDR3 reads CASSQEATPGVLYEQYF. Here the CDR3 DNA reads TGCGCCAGCAGCCAAGAAGCAACTCCAGGGGTACTCTACGAGCAGTACTTC.

This chain links TRBV6-5 with TRBJ1-4; TRBD1 might be the D (5 bases). Germline CDR1 and CDR2: MNHEY and SVGAGI. Trimming cost V 6 bases and J 3 bases, with 11 bases left between them. This CDR3 spans 14 amino acids. The DNA for the CDR3 is TGTGCCAGCAGGGGGCGGGGCTCTAATGAAAAACTGTTTTTT. Its translation: CASRGRGSNEKLFF.

The chain joins TRBV6-1 to TRBJ2-2; 8 positions agree with TRBD1. Trimming at V came to 5 bases and at J to 6 bases, leaving 8 bases not matched to a gene. From germline, CDR1 is MNHNS and CDR2 SASEGT. There are 15 residues in the CDR3. This CDR3 is CASSPRQGAAGELFF. The DNA of the CDR3 is TGTGCCAGCAGTCCTCGCCAGGGGGCAGCCGGGGAGCTGTTTTTT.

This chain links TRBV15 with TRBJ2-4, with 11 bases fitting TRBD2. Trimming cost V 4 bases and J 0 bases; bases outside gene matches: 20. The CDR3 length is 22 residues. The germline CDR1 and CDR2 sequences are LNHNV and YYDKDF (reference sequence). The CDR3 nucleotides are TGTGCCACCAGCACAGATACTAGCGGGAGTGGGGGCTTTCCTCTAGCCAAAAACATTCAGTACTTC. Its translation is CATSTDTSGSGGFPLAKNIQYF.

The chain combines TRBV2 with TRBJ2-7; D possibly corresponds to TRBD2 (6 bases). Trimming took 10 bases from V and 1 from J, leaving 17 bases between them. This CDR3 comprises 14 residues. CDR1 is SNHLY, CDR2 FYNNEI, per germline. CDR3 coding DNA: TGTGCCACTATTCCCCTAGCGCGTTCCTACGAGCAGTACTTC. This sequence encodes CATIPLARSYEQYF.

The gene calls are TRBV19 and TRBJ1-3; D uncertain. Trimming pared 6 bases from V and 4 bases from J, leaving 25 bases between. The CDR3 is 18 amino acids. Germline V gene sequence: CDR1 LNHDA, CDR2 SQIVND (reference sequence). DNA for the CDR3: TGTGCCAGTAGCGGGATGTGGTTTTGGCCAGGCGGCGGAAACACCATATATTTT. Protein sequence: CASSGMWFWPGGGNTIYF. Variable domain in full (rest from reference TRBV19 and TRBJ1-3): DGGITQSPKYLFRKEGQNVTLSCEQNLNHDAMYWYRQDPGQGLRLIYYSQIVNDFQKGDIAEGYSVSREKKESFPLTVTSAQKNPTAFYLCASSGMWFWPGGGNTIYFGEGSWLTVV.

The chain combines TRBV4-3 with TRBJ2-3, with 8 positions matching TRBD2. Looked up from germline, CDR1 is LGHNA and CDR2 is YSLEER. The trim removed 1 base at V and 5 bases at J, leaving 17 bases unmatched. The CDR3 totals 19 residues. The CDR3 nucleotides read TGCGCCAGCAGCCAAGTCCGAATCCTTCGGCGGGAGGACAAAGATACGCAGTATTTT. It specifies CASSQVRILRREDKDTQYF.

This chain uses TRBV28 with TRBJ1-5; TRBD1 might be the D (6 bases). This CDR3 comprises 15 residues. V was shortened by 1 base and J by 3 bases, with 10 bases between the two germline ends. Germline assignment: CDR1 MDHEN and CDR2 SYDVKM. CDR3 protein: CASSLYGQNNQPQHF. CDR3 coding DNA: TGTGCCAGCAGTTTATATGGACAGAACAATCAGCCCCAGCATTTT.

This clone has just one count. The chain employs TRBV5-4 and TRBJ2-1; 13 bases map to TRBD2. Germline V gives CDR1 SGHNT, CDR2 YYREEE (reference sequence). Trimming cost V 1 base and J 7 bases; bases outside gene matches: 5. This CDR3 region has 16 residues. The DNA for the CDR3 is TGTGCCAGCAGCTTGCGGACTAGCGGGAGAGAAAATGAGCAGTTCTTC. Amino acids: CASSLRTSGRENEQFF.

The CDR3 reads CASSLADGGDTGELFF. CDR3 nucleotide sequence: TGTGCCAGCAGTCTAGCGGATGGGGGGGACACCGGGGAGCTGTTTTTT. The chain recombines TRBV28 with TRBJ2-2, with 7 bases fitting TRBD2. J gave up 3 bases and V 5 bases, and 9 bases lay outside the gene matches. The CDR3 is 16 amino acids. Germline loops: CDR1 MDHEN, CDR2 SYDVKM.

The chain links TRBV11-3 to TRBJ2-3; no clear D gene. Germline V gene lookup returns CDR1 SGHNT and CDR2 YENEEA. The CDR3 extends over 14 amino acids. Trimming shortened V by 0 bases and J by 2 bases, and 6 bases separated the two germline ends. CDR3 in DNA: TGTGCCAGCAGCTTAGATAGAGCCACAGATACGCAGTATTTT. This sequence encodes CASSLDRATDTQYF. The full variable domain, completed using reference TRBV11-3 and TRBJ2-3, is EAGVVQSPRYKIIEKKQPVAFWCNPISGHNTLYWYLQNLGQGPELLIRYENEEAVDDSQLPKDRFSAERLKGVDSTLKIQPAELGDSAVYLCASSLDRATDTQYFGPGTRLTVL.

This sequence joins TRBV7-2 and TRBJ2-3; 12 nucleotides agree with TRBD2. The CDR3 contains 18 residues. The germline CDR1 and CDR2 sequences are SGHTA and FQGNSA. J gave up 1 base and V 5 bases, and 10 bases lay outside the gene matches. The CDR3 is CASSRRRTSGKCTDTQYF. In DNA form, the CDR3 reads TGTGCCAGCAGCCGAAGGAGGACTAGCGGGAAGTGCACAGATACGCAGTATTTT.

The CDR3 reads CASSSLTSGGTIFDEQFF. For the CDR3, the DNA is TGTGCCAGCAGCTCCCTCACTAGCGGGGGTACCATTTTCGATGAGCAGTTCTTC. This chain joins TRBV11-2 and TRBJ2-1; 11 bases align to TRBD2. The CDR3 is made up of 18 amino acids. Germline V CDR1 and CDR2: SGHAT, FQNNGV. Losses at the gene ends were 4 bases for V and 8 bases for J; bases not matched to a gene: 16.

This sequence joins TRBV11-3 and TRBJ2-1; D is perhaps TRBD1 (5 bases). V lost 4 bases, J lost 7 bases, and 23 bases lay in between. This CDR3 region has 17 residues. Germline CDR1 and CDR2: SGHNT and YENEEA. The CDR3 sequence is CASSSLASGQFMNEQFF. CDR3 nucleotide sequence: TGTGCCAGCAGCTCCTTGGCGTCAGGGCAGTTTATGAATGAGCAGTTCTTC.

Written as DNA, the CDR3 is TGTGCCACCAGCAGAGATCAACAAGTGAAAAACATTCAGTACTTC. It translates to CATSRDQQVKNIQYF. The chain employs TRBV15 and TRBJ2-4, with D uncertain. Deletions cut 0 bases from V and 4 bases from J, with 10 bases between. Germline V gene sequence: CDR1 LNHNV, CDR2 YYDKDF (reference sequence). This CDR3 spans 15 amino acids.

The gene calls are TRBV4-2 and TRBJ2-5, with a tentative D call TRBD2 (5 bases). Trimming took off 0 bases at V and 5 bases at J, with 10 bases between the two ends. Germline CDR1 LGHNA, CDR2 YNFKEQ. This CDR3 is built from 14 residues. In DNA form, the CDR3 reads TGTGCCAGCAGCCAAGAAATCACTAGGGAGACCCAGTACTTC. Protein product: CASSQEITRETQYF.

The CDR3 nucleotides read TGTGCCTGGAGCGAAAACCCCAGGACAGGGACCGCCTATGGCTACACCTTC. This codes for CAWSENPRTGTAYGYTF. The chain has TRBV30 and TRBJ1-2, with 8 bases lining up with TRBD1. The CDR3 extends over 17 amino acids. The J segment lost 4 bases and the V segment lost 3 bases, leaving 16 bases of the junction unmatched. The germline gives CDR1 GTSNPN, CDR2 SVGIG (reference sequence).

Only a few counts were recorded for this clone. The V and J genes are TRBV6-1 and TRBJ2-1, with a possible D match to TRBD2 (5 bases). The CDR3 runs 17 residues. Germline V CDR1 and CDR2: MNHNS, SASEGT. Trimming took 2 bases from V and 7 from J, leaving 21 bases between them. The CDR3 nucleotides read TGTGCCAGCAGTGAACGGAGCGGAAGTACCCCCGGGAATGAGCAGTTCTTC. Protein product: CASSERSGSTPGNEQFF.

V is TRBV15 and J is TRBJ1-1, with 8 bases matching TRBD1. With 5 bases clipped from V and 6 bases from J, the junction kept 5 bases outside the gene matches. The CDR3 extends over 13 amino acids. Germline CDR1 reads LNHNV; CDR2 reads YYDKDF (reference sequence). CDR3 protein: CATSATGESEAFF. The CDR3 DNA is TGTGCCACCAGCGCGACAGGGGAATCTGAAGCTTTCTTT.

The chain employs TRBV5-6 and TRBJ1-6, with 8 nucleotides matching TRBD1. Germline assignment: CDR1 SGHDT and CDR2 YYEEEE. This CDR3 has 14 amino acids. V was pared by 4 bases and J by 7 bases, with 4 bases of the junction left unmatched. CDR3: CASSPGTGNSPLHF. The CDR3 DNA reads TGTGCCAGCAGCCCCGGGACAGGAAATTCACCCCTCCACTTT.

CDR3 coding DNA: TGTGCCAGCAGCCTATACGGACTAGCGGGAGGAGGGGAGACCCAGTACTTC. Protein sequence: CASSLYGLAGGGETQYF. This sequence joins TRBV7-2 and TRBJ2-5; 14 positions match TRBD2. Per the germline V gene, CDR1 is SGHTA and CDR2 is FQGNSA. V lost 5 bases to trimming and J lost 5 bases; unmatched junction nucleotides: 10. The CDR3 runs to 17 residues. The variable domain in full, completed from reference TRBV7-2 and TRBJ2-5, reads GAGVSQSPSNKVTEKGKDVELRCDPISGHTALYWYRQSLGQGLEFLIYFQGNSAPDKSGLPSDRFSAERTGGSVSTLTIQRTQQEDSAVYLCASSLYGLAGGGETQYFGPGTRLLVL.

This chain connects TRBV2 to TRBJ2-7; 8 bases agree with TRBD1. CDR1 is SNHLY, CDR2 FYNNEI, per germline. V gave up 4 bases and J gave up 3 bases; unmatched junction bases: 8. The CDR3 runs to 15 residues. For the CDR3, the DNA is TGTGCCAGCAGTGGAGAGGGGACAGGTGTCTACGAGCAGTACTTC. Protein product: CASSGEGTGVYEQYF.